These 14 T cell receptor beta chains share one sample of origin, sequenced in a study of early T cells in non-severe SARS-CoV-2 infection. TCRdb reanalysed the 5' RACE reads using MiXCR and keeps one entry per CDR3 protein. The top ten hold about 11% of the sample, which has roughly 80,000 distinct CDR3 sequences, approximately 10% seen once. The sample here was whole blood, taken at baseline. The receptors were sampled from an adult who was a healthcare worker with PCR-confirmed SARS-CoV-2 infection or an uninfected control (not recorded which).

This clonotype has ten or more counts. The V and J genes are TRBV5-1 and TRBJ2-3; possibly TRBD1 or TRBD2 for D (6 bases each). Germline CDR1 is SGHRS and CDR2 is YFSETQ. CDR3 length: 14 amino acids. The V end was cut by 3 bases, the J end by 2 bases, with 10 bases between. Here the CDR3 reads CASSWGAITDTQYF. The CDR3 coding sequence is TGCGCCAGCAGCTGGGGGGCCATCACAGATACGCAGTATTTT.

This clonotype has a handful of counts. The V gene is TRBV7-2, the J gene TRBJ2-3; the D is unclear. This CDR3 is 16 amino acids long. Germline values: CDR1 SGHTA, CDR2 FQGNSA. The ends were cut back, 5 bases at V and 3 bases at J, with 18 bases in the middle. This CDR3 is CASSINVRAITDTQYF. In nucleotides, the CDR3 is TGTGCCAGCAGCATCAATGTTCGGGCTATAACAGATACGCAGTATTTT.

About this clonotype itself: With a much larger clone just one base away, this may be a read error. J is TRBJ2-1 and V is TRBV5-5; TRBD2 agrees at 10 bases. This CDR3 has 16 amino acids. CDR1 and CDR2 from the germline V gene are SGHKS and YYEKEE (reference sequence). The CDR3 nucleotides are TGTGCCAGCAGCTTACCGCTAGCGGGGGTCTACAATGTGCAGTTCTTC. Amino acids: CASSLPLAGVYNVQFF.

The gene calls are TRBV6-2 or TRBV6-3 and TRBJ2-2, with 9 bases fitting TRBD2. CDR3 size: 15 residues. The V and J ends lost 7 bases and 6 bases, in that order; junction bases with no gene match: 9. CDR1 is MNHEY, CDR2 SVGEGT, per germline. CDR3 coding DNA: TGTGCCAGCAAAGAACTAGCGGGTTATTCCGGGGAGCTGTTTTTT. This translates into CASKELAGYSGELFF.

This clonotype was observed a handful of times. This chain connects TRBV28 to TRBJ1-1, with D perhaps matching TRBD1 (6 bases). Per germline, CDR1 MDHEN and CDR2 SYDVKM. The CDR3 is 18 amino acids. Between the trimmed V and J ends, which lost 7 bases and 10 bases, there was a span of 34 bases. The CDR3 nucleotides are TGTGCCAGCATCAGACTCGTCGGGGAAAGGCGGGGGCTCAAGGGAGCTTTCTTT. Translated: CASIRLVGERRGLKGAFF.

This chain joins TRBV5-1 and TRBJ2-3; D is possibly TRBD2 (6 bases). Germline V lookup: CDR1 SGHRS, CDR2 YFSETQ. Trimming took 4 bases from V and 0 from J, leaving 12 bases between them. The CDR3 has 15 amino acids. CDR3 sequence: CASSPSGTSTDTQYF. Here the CDR3 DNA reads TGCGCCAGCAGCCCCTCCGGGACTAGCACAGATACGCAGTATTTT.

The chain combines TRBV29-1 with TRBJ2-7; D uncertain. This CDR3 is built from 14 residues. The germline V and J ends were trimmed by 4 bases and 1 base, with 14 bases remaining between them. CDR1 is SQVTM, CDR2 ANQGSEA, per germline. This CDR3 reads CSVVSADTSYEQYF. The CDR3 region has the DNA TGCAGCGTTGTTTCGGCGGATACATCCTACGAGCAGTACTTC.

Only a few counts were recorded for this clonotype. The V call is TRBV30, the J call TRBJ2-7, with 8 bases fitting TRBD2. CDR1 is GTSNPN, CDR2 SVGIG, per germline (reference sequence). The CDR3 spans 15 residues. V was clipped by 2 bases and J by 4 bases; unmatched bases: 10. CDR3 nucleotides: TGTGCCTGGAGTTCCGGGACTAGTAGGGTATACGAGCAGTACTTC. Translated: CAWSSGTSRVYEQYF.

The rearrangement joins TRBV12-3 or TRBV12-4 to TRBJ1-1; D gene unclear. The V gene lost 6 bases and the J gene lost 3 bases, with 5 bases spanning the gap. The CDR3 is made up of 11 amino acids. CDR3 nucleotide sequence: TGTGCCAGCAGCGCCTACACTGAAGCTTTCTTT. This translates into CASSAYTEAFF.

V is TRBV5-1 and J is TRBJ1-3, with D maybe TRBD1 (5 bases). Trimming removed 0 bases at V and 0 bases at J, with 10 bases between. The germline gives CDR1 SGHRS, CDR2 YFSETQ. This CDR3 is 16 amino acids long. CDR3 coding DNA: TGCGCCAGCAGCTTGGTACCGGACACCTCTGGAAACACCATATATTTT. Translation: CASSLVPDTSGNTIYF.

The rearrangement uses TRBV4-2 and TRBJ1-2; D gene ambiguous. The germline V gene encodes CDR1 LGHNA and CDR2 YNFKEQ. Trimming stripped 1 base from V and 4 bases from J, with 16 bases between. This CDR3 spans 16 amino acids. CDR3 DNA sequence: TGTGCCAGCAGCCAAGGGTTACCACCCGTGTCCTATGGCTACACCTTC. It is translated as CASSQGLPPVSYGYTF.

The V call is TRBV6-1, the J call TRBJ2-1; tentatively, D is TRBD2 (6 bases). The length of the CDR3 is 15 residues. V shed 2 bases and J shed 5 bases, with 13 bases lying between them. Germline V gene sequence: CDR1 MNHNS, CDR2 SASEGT. CDR3 sequence: CASSESPEGHNEQFF. For the CDR3, the DNA is TGTGCCAGCAGTGAAAGCCCGGAGGGTCACAATGAGCAGTTCTTC.

This chain joins TRBV6-6 and TRBJ2-6; the D gene is possibly TRBD1 (5 bases). Trimming took 2 bases from V and 0 from J, leaving 8 bases between them. Germline loops: CDR1 MNHNY, CDR2 SVGAGI (reference sequence). CDR3 size: 16 residues. The CDR3 reads CASSYVRDSGANVLTF. The CDR3 nucleotides are TGTGCCAGCAGTTACGTCAGGGACTCTGGGGCCAACGTCCTGACTTTC.

This clonotype was seen only a few times. The J gene is TRBJ2-3, the V gene TRBV27; D unclear. The germline V gene encodes CDR1 MNHEY and CDR2 SMNVEV (reference sequence). The CDR3 runs to 12 residues. V lost 5 bases to trimming and J lost 4 bases, with 7 bases between them. CDR3 sequence (DNA): TGTGCCAGCAGTCGACCCCCAGATACGCAGTATTTT. Its translation is CASSRPPDTQYF.